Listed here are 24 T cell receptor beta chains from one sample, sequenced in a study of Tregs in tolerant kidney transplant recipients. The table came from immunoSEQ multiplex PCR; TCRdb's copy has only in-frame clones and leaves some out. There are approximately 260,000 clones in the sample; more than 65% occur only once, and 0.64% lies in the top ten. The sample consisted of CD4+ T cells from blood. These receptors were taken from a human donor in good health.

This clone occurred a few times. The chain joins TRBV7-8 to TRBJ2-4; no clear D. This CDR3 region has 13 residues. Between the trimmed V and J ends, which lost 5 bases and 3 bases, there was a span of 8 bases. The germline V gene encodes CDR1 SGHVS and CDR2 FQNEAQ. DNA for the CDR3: TGTGCCAGCAGCCAATCCGGCAAAAACATTCAGTACTTC. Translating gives CASSQSGKNIQYF. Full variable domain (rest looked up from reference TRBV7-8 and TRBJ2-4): GAGVSQSPRYKVAKRGQDVALRCDPISGHVSLFWYQQALGQGPEFLTYFQNEAQLDKSGLPSDRFFAERPEGSVSTLKIQRTQQEDSAVYLCASSQSGKNIQYFGAGTRLSVL.

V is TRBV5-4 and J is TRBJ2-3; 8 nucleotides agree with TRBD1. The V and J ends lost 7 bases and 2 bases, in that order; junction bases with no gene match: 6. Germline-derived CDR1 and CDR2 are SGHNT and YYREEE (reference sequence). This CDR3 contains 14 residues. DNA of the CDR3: TGTGCCAGCCGACAGGGGCTTTCCACAGATACGCAGTATTTT. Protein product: CASRQGLSTDTQYF. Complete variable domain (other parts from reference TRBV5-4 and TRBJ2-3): ETGVTQSPTHLIKTRGQQVTLRCSSQSGHNTVSWYQQALGQGPQFIFQYYREEENGRGNFPPRFSGLQFPNYSSELNVNALELDDSALYLCASRQGLSTDTQYFGPGTRLTVL.

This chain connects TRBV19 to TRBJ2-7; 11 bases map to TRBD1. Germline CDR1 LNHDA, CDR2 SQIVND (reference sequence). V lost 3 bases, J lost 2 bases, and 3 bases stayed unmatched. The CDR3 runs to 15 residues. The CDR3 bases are TGTGCCAGTAGTATGCGGGACAGGGGGGCCTACGAGCAGTACTTC. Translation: CASSMRDRGAYEQYF.

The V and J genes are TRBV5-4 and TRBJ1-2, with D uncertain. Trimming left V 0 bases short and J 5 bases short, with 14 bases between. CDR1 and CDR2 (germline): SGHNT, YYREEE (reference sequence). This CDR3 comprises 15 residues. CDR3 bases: TGTGCCAGCAGCTTGGCGGCCGGCCCACGGTATGGCTACACCTTC. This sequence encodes CASSLAAGPRYGYTF.

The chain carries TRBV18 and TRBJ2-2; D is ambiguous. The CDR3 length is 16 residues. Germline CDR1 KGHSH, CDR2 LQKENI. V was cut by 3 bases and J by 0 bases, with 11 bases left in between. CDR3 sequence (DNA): TGTGCCAGCTCACCCGTCAGAGATTCGAACACCGGGGAGCTGTTTTTT. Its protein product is CASSPVRDSNTGELFF.

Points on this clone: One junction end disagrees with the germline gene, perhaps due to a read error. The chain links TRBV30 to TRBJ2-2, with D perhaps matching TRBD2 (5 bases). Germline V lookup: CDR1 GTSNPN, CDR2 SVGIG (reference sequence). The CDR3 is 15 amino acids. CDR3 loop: CSWSGVQGGTGELFF. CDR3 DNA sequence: TGTTCCTGGAGTGGAGTACAAGGAGGCACCGGGGAGCTGTTTTTT.

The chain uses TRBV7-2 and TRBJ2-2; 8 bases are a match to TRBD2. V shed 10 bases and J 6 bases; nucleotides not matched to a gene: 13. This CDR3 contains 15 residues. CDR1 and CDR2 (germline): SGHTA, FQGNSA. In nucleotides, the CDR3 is TGTGCCACCCTCGCGGCAGCGGGAGTCGCCGGGGAGCTGTTTTTT. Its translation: CATLAAAGVAGELFF.

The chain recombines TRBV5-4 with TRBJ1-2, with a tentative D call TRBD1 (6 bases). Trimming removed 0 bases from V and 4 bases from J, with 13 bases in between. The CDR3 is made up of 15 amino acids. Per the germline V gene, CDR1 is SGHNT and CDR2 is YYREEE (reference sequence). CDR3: CASSLVGGQIYGYTF. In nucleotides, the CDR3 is TGTGCCAGCAGCTTGGTCGGGGGGCAGATCTATGGCTACACCTTC.

CDR3 amino acids: CASSQDLSYGYTF. As DNA, the CDR3 is TGCGCCAGCAGCCAAGATCTCAGCTATGGCTACACCTTC. This chain uses TRBV4-1 with TRBJ1-2; D gene ambiguous. V was clipped by 0 bases and J by 4 bases, with 6 bases between them. From germline, CDR1 is MGHRA and CDR2 YSYEKL. This CDR3 has 13 amino acids.

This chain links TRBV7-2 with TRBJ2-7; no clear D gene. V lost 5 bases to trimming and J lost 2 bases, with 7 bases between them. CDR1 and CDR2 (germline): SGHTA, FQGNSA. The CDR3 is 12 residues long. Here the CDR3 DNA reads TGTGCCAGCAGCACCCGCGCCTACGAGCAGTACTTC. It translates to CASSTRAYEQYF.

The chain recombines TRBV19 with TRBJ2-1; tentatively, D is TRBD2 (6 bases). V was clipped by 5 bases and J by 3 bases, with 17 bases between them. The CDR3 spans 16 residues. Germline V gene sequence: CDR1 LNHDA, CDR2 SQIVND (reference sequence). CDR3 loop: CASSARGSGDYNEQFF. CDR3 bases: TGTGCCAGTAGTGCCCGGGGGAGCGGCGACTACAATGAGCAGTTCTTC.

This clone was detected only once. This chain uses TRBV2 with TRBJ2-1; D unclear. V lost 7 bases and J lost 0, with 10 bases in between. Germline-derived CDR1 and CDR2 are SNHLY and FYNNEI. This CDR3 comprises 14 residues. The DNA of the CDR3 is TGTGCCAGCATCCTCATAAGCTCCTACAATGAGCAGTTCTTC. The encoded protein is CASILISSYNEQFF.

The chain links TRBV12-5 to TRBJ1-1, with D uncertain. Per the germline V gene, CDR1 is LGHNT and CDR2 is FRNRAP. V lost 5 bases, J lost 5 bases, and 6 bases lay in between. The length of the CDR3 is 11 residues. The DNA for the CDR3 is TGTGCTAGTGGTCCCCGAACTGAAGCTTTCTTT. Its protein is CASGPRTEAFF.

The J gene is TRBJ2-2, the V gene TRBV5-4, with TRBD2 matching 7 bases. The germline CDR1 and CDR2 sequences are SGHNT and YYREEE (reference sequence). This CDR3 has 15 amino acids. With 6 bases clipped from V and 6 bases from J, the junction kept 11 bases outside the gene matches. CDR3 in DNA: TGTGCCAGCACCCCCCCCGGGGGGAGCCCCGGGGAGCTGTTTTTT. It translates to CASTPPGGSPGELFF. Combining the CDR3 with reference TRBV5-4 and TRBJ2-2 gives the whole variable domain ETGVTQSPTHLIKTRGQQVTLRCSSQSGHNTVSWYQQALGQGPQFIFQYYREEENGRGNFPPRFSGLQFPNYSSELNVNALELDDSALYLCASTPPGGSPGELFFGEGSRLTVL.

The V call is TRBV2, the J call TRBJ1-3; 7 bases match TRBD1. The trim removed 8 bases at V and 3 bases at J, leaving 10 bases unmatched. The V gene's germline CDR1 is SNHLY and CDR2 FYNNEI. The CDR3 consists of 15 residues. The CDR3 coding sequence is TGTGCCAGCGGTCTGCAGGGGGAAGTTGGAAACACCATATATTTT. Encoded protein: CASGLQGEVGNTIYF. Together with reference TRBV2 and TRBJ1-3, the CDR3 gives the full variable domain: EPEVTQTPSHQVTQMGQEVILRCVPISNHLYFYWYRQILGQKVEFLVSFYNNEISEKSEIFDDQFSVERPDGSNFTLKIRSTKLEDSAMYFCASGLQGEVGNTIYFGEGSWLTVV.

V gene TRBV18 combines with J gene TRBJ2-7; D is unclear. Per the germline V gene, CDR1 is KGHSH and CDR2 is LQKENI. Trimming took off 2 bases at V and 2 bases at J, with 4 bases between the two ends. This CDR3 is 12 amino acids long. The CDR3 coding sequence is TGTGCCAGCTCACCATCTACCTACGAGCAGTACTTC. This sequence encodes CASSPSTYEQYF.

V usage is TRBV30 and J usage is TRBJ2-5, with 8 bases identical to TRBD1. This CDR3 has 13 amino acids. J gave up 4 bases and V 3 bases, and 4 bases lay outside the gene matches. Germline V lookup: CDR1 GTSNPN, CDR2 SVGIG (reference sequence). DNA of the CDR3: TGTGCCTGGAGCCCCAGGGGGCCAGAGACCCAGTACTTC. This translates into CAWSPRGPETQYF.

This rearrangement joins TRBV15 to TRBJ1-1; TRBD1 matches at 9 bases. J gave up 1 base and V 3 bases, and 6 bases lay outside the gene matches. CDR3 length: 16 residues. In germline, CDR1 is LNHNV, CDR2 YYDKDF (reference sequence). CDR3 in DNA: TGTGCCACCAGCAGCGGGACAGGGTGGGGGAACACTGAAGCTTTCTTT. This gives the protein CATSSGTGWGNTEAFF.

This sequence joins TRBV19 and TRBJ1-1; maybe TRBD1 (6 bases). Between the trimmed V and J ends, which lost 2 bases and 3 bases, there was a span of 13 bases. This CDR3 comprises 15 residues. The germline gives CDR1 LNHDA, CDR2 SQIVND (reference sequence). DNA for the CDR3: TGTGCCAGTAGTATACAAACAGGGCGGGACACTGAAGCTTTCTTT. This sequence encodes CASSIQTGRDTEAFF.

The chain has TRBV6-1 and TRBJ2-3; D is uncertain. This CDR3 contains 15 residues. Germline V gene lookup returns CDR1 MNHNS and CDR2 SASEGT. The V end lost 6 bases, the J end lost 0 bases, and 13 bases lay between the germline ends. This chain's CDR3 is CASSPSRSSTDTQYF. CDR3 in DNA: TGTGCCAGCAGCCCCAGCCGGTCTAGCACAGATACGCAGTATTTT.

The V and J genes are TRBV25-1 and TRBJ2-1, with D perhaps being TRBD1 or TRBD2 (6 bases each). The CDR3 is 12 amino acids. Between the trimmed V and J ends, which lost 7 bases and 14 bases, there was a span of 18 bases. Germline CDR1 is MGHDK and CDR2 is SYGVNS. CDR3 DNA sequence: TGTGCCAGCACCTCCCCGAAGGGGGGAAAGTTCTTC. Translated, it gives CASTSPKGGKFF.

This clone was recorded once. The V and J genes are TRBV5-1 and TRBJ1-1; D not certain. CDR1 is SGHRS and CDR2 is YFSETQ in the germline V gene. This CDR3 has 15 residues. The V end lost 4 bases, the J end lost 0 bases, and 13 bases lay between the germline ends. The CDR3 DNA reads TGCGCCAGCAGCCTTCCCAGTGGGATGAACACTGAAGCTTTCTTT. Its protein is CASSLPSGMNTEAFF.

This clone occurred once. The CDR3 loop is CAISSPRTSGGVAEQYF. Written as DNA, the CDR3 is TGTGCCATCAGTTCTCCCAGGACTAGCGGGGGGGTCGCCGAGCAGTACTTC. The chain is built from TRBV10-3 and TRBJ2-7, with 15 bases lining up with TRBD2. J gave up 6 bases and V 5 bases, and 11 bases lay outside the gene matches. The germline CDR1 and CDR2 sequences are ENHRY and SYGVKD. The CDR3 covers 17 residues.

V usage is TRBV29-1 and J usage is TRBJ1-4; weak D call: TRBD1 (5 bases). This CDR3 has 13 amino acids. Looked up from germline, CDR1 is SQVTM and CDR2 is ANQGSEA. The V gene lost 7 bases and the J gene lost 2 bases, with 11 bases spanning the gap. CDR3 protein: CSARRGTNEKLFF. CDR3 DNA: TGCAGCGCCCGGCGGGGGACTAATGAAAAACTGTTTTTT. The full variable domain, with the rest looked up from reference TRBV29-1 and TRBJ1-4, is SAVISQKPSRDICQRGTSLTIQCQVDSQVTMMFWYRQQPGQSLTLIATANQGSEATYESGFVIDKFPISRPNLTFSTLTVSNMSPEDSSIYLCSARRGTNEKLFFGSGTQLSVL.